This paragraph covers one TCR beta chain sequence. The antigen is undetermined. The germline gives CDR1 SGDLS, CDR2 YYNGEE. The CDR3 loop spans 17 amino acids. V was clipped by 0 bases and J by 5 bases; unmatched bases: 10. This record belongs to a study of cytomegalovirus exposure and HLA in healthy donors. General study results and limits: A list of approximately 160 TCR beta chains associated with cytomegalovirus was given. With high specificity and sensitivity, the classifier reportedly diagnosed cytomegalovirus status. What a later analysis showed was that several of the most significant clusters appeared linked to common viral pathogens. Analysis performed later found about 17,000 TCR beta sequences associated with HLA alleles at 0.05 false discovery rate.

PCR employed 60 Vbeta and 13 Jbeta primers. Clones were sequenced by immunoSEQ multiplex PCR, and TCRdb holds only the in-frame ones, with some missing. The sample includes around 65,000 clones, 65% to 90% of them seen just once. The sequence derives from a female donor in good health and CMV-seronegative. The chain joins TRBV9 to TRBJ2-5; 10 bases match TRBD2. Sequenced: PBMCs. The CDR3 DNA reads as TGTGCCAGCAGCGTAGGGGGCAGCGGGGGGGCCCGGGAGACCCAGTACTTC. It is translated as CASSVGGSGGARETQYF.